This T cell receptor (beta chain) was captured by sequencing in a study of identical twins. One entry per CDR3 protein, called by TCRdb with MiXCR from the 5' RACE reads. This sample has hundreds of thousands of distinct CDR3 sequences, with more than 13% found just once. This clonotype was recorded many times. With no exceptions, donors were healthy Caucasians. The origin of this receptor is a woman in her late teens or twenties in good health. The sample was memory (CD45RO+) T cells sorted from blood.

The CDR3 loop reads CASSLAGLAGALIGEQFF. CDR3 nucleotide sequence: TGTGCCAGCAGCTTAGCGGGGCTAGCGGGGGCCCTTATTGGTGAGCAGTTCTTC. The V gene is TRBV7-8, the J gene TRBJ2-1; TRBD2 matches 10 bases. CDR1 is SGHVS, CDR2 FQNEAQ, per germline. This CDR3 contains 18 residues. V lost 0 bases and J lost 9; bases outside the gene matches: 14.